This TCR beta chain appears in the sequencing data of a study of shared clonotypes between healthy human individuals. Points from the study as a whole: Shared clonotypes across all four donors exceeded non-shared ones in generation probability. Sampling included only blood; tissue repertoires likely differ.

Terminally differentiated effector memory CD45RA+ cells were excluded by CCR7 positive selection of CD45RO-negative cells. The healthy adult donors were HIV-negative and reported no recent acute infections or vaccinations. TCRdb's table, derived via immunoSEQ multiplex PCR, lists solely in-frame clones and lacks some. Of some 2 million clones detected, about 95% appear once; the ten largest clones hold less than 1.5%. The ends lost 4 bases at V and 0 bases at J; junction bases unmatched: 4. Germline lookup yields CDR1 PRHDT and CDR2 FYEKMQ (reference sequence). The length of the CDR3 is 17 residues. With respect to this clone: Its antigen is currently unknown.

This sequence joins TRBV13 and TRBJ1-3; 12 positions match TRBD1. Sequenced sample: naive CD8+ T cells sorted from blood. This TCR was recovered from a man between 18 and 35 years old in good health. The CDR3 here is CASSWGQGANSGNTIYF. For the CDR3, the DNA is TGTGCCAGCAGCTGGGGACAGGGGGCGAACTCTGGAAACACCATATATTTT.